A single sample gave rise to the 27 T cell receptor beta chains below, sequenced in a study of shared clonotypes between healthy human individuals. Libraries were prepared by immunoSEQ multiplex PCR; TCRdb keeps only in-frame clonotypes and omits some of them. The sample consists of approximately 1.5 million clones, 98% to 99% of them appearing once. The sequenced material came from naive CD4+ T cells sorted from blood. The subset denotes: CD45RA+ positively selected. The receptors were gathered from a man aged 30 to 45 in good health.

The chain couples TRBV4-2 to TRBJ2-1; 16 bases map to TRBD2. CDR3 length: 20 amino acids. J gave up 7 bases and V 4 bases, and 16 bases lay outside the gene matches. The germline V gene has CDR1 LGHNA and CDR2 YNFKEQ. The CDR3 region has the DNA TGTGCCAGCAGCCCGTTCCGACCGGGACTAGCGGGAGGGCCAAGGAATGAGCAGTTCTTC. It yields the protein CASSPFRPGLAGGPRNEQFF.

The rearrangement uses TRBV6-6 and TRBJ2-3; 7 bases align to TRBD2. V was pared by 0 bases and J by 2 bases, with 5 bases of the junction left unmatched. This CDR3 spans 16 amino acids. Germline V gene sequence: CDR1 MNHNY, CDR2 SVGAGI (reference sequence). CDR3 residues: CASSYSQRDNTDTQYF. In nucleotides, the CDR3 is TGTGCCAGCAGTTACTCACAGCGGGATAACACAGATACGCAGTATTTT.

The rearrangement links TRBV7-9 to TRBJ1-2; D not certain. The germline V gene has CDR1 SEHNR and CDR2 FQNEAQ (reference sequence). The V end was cut by 2 bases, the J end by 1 base, with 5 bases between. The CDR3 is made up of 13 amino acids. The CDR3 loop is CASSLTDNYGYTF. CDR3 DNA: TGTGCCAGCAGCTTAACAGATAACTATGGCTACACCTTC.

As for this clone: This specimen includes other DNA sequences encoding the same CDR3. This chain joins TRBV6-1 and TRBJ2-7; TRBD2 matches 7 bases. Germline values: CDR1 MNHNS, CDR2 SASEGT. Germline trimming cut 3 bases from V and 0 bases from J; bases unmatched to any gene: 2. The CDR3 is 14 residues long. Written as DNA, the CDR3 is TGTGCCAGCAGTGAGTTAGCGGGCTCCTACGAGCAGTACTTC. Protein sequence: CASSELAGSYEQYF.

The rearrangement uses TRBV5-1 and TRBJ2-3; 10 bases are a match to TRBD2. Trimming cost V 2 bases and J 0 bases; bases outside gene matches: 3. Germline assignment: CDR1 SGHRS and CDR2 YFSETQ. This CDR3 spans 16 amino acids. DNA of the CDR3: TGCGCCAGCAGCTTTATAGCGGGAGGTAGCACAGATACGCAGTATTTT. Translating gives CASSFIAGGSTDTQYF.

The chain carries TRBV5-4 and TRBJ2-3; possible D gene TRBD2, 6 bases. The CDR3 is made up of 15 amino acids. The V gene's germline CDR1 is SGHNT and CDR2 YYREEE (reference sequence). V was shortened by 4 bases and J by 3 bases, with 15 bases between the two germline ends. The CDR3 spells CASSRSGSPTDTQYF. As DNA, the CDR3 is TGTGCCAGCAGCCGAAGCGGGTCCCCGACAGATACGCAGTATTTT.

The chain has TRBV7-9 and TRBJ2-1; 11 bases map to TRBD2. Unmatched junction bases numbered 5, after V lost 3 bases and J lost 1 base. The CDR3 totals 17 residues. The germline V gene encodes CDR1 SEHNR and CDR2 FQNEAQ (reference sequence). The CDR3 reads CASSFSTSGGSYNEQFF. The CDR3 DNA follows: TGTGCCAGCAGCTTCTCAACTAGCGGGGGATCCTACAATGAGCAGTTCTTC. The full variable domain, its missing parts supplied by reference TRBV7-9 and TRBJ2-1, is DTGVSQNPRHKITKRGQNVTFRCDPISEHNRLYWYRQTLGQGPEFLTYFQNEAQLEKSRLLSDRFSAERPKGSFSTLEIQRTEQGDSAMYLCASSFSTSGGSYNEQFFGPGTRLTVL.

This clone was seen once. The chain couples TRBV5-1 to TRBJ1-4, with a possible D match to TRBD1 (5 bases). Trimming pared 1 base from V and 0 bases from J, leaving 10 bases between. The CDR3 runs to 16 residues. The germline gives CDR1 SGHRS, CDR2 YFSETQ. The CDR3 DNA reads TGCGCCAGCAGCTTGTATACAGGACCAACTAATGAAAAACTGTTTTTT. Translated: CASSLYTGPTNEKLFF.

The table lists this clone with a count of one. The V and J genes are TRBV18 and TRBJ1-5, with a tentative D call TRBD1 (5 bases). The CDR3 has 15 residues. The ends were cut back, 2 bases at V and 3 bases at J, with 11 bases in the middle. Germline V CDR1 and CDR2: KGHSH, LQKENI. For the CDR3, the DNA is TGTGCCAGCTCACCAACCCCAGGGCACAATCAGCCCCAGCATTTT. It is translated as CASSPTPGHNQPQHF. Drawing the rest from reference TRBV18 and TRBJ1-5, the complete variable domain is NAGVMQNPRHLVRRRGQEARLRCSPMKGHSHVYWYRQLPEEGLKFMVYLQKENIIDESGMPKERFSAEFPKEGPSILRIQQVVRGDSAAYFCASSPTPGHNQPQHFGDGTRLSIL.

The chain recombines TRBV18 with TRBJ1-1; D possibly corresponds to TRBD1 (5 bases). This CDR3 contains 15 residues. CDR1 is KGHSH, CDR2 LQKENI, per germline. Trimming took 2 bases from V and 4 from J, leaving 14 bases between them. The CDR3 sequence: CASSPIWQGSTEAFF. The CDR3 region has the DNA TGTGCCAGCTCACCAATTTGGCAGGGATCCACTGAAGCTTTCTTT.

The genes are TRBV28 and TRBJ2-3; D remains unclear. The CDR3 has 11 residues. V shed 4 bases and J shed 7 bases, with 6 bases lying between them. CDR1 and CDR2 from the germline V gene are MDHEN and SYDVKM. CDR3 protein: CASSWQHTQYF. CDR3 nucleotides: TGTGCCAGCAGTTGGCAACATACGCAGTATTTT.

The CDR3 protein is CASSPFSGGTYEQYF. CDR3 coding DNA: TGTGCCAGCAGTCCCTTTAGCGGGGGGACCTACGAGCAGTACTTC. The chain couples TRBV27 to TRBJ2-7, with TRBD2 matching over 10 bases. The length of the CDR3 is 15 residues. Germline loops: CDR1 MNHEY, CDR2 SMNVEV (reference sequence). V trimming: 5 bases; J trimming: 2 bases; junction bases outside the gene matches: 6.

The rearrangement links TRBV7-2 to TRBJ1-1; no clear D. CDR3 length equals 13 residues. V shed 5 bases and J shed 8 bases, with 15 bases lying between them. Germline CDR1 SGHTA, CDR2 FQGNSA. In DNA form, the CDR3 reads TGTGCCAGCAGCCCCTCCCCGGGTTTCGAAGCTTTCTTT. Its translation: CASSPSPGFEAFF.

The genes are TRBV5-1 and TRBJ2-1; D gene uncertain. Germline loops: CDR1 SGHRS, CDR2 YFSETQ. Between the trimmed V and J ends, which lost 0 bases and 6 bases, there was a span of 10 bases. The CDR3 contains 14 residues. The CDR3 region is CASSLVLVVNEQFF. In DNA form, the CDR3 reads TGCGCCAGCAGCTTGGTTCTAGTAGTCAATGAGCAGTTCTTC.

This sequence joins TRBV5-8 and TRBJ2-2; 9 bases map to TRBD2. Germline CDR1 is SGHTS and CDR2 is YDEGEE. The trim removed 3 bases at V and 4 bases at J, leaving 4 bases unmatched. CDR3 size: 15 residues. The CDR3 DNA follows: TGTGCCAGCAGCTCGGCGGGAGGGCCCACCGGGGAGCTGTTTTTT. It translates to CASSSAGGPTGELFF.

The chain carries TRBV27 and TRBJ2-2, with D perhaps TRBD1 (6 bases). Per germline, CDR1 MNHEY and CDR2 SMNVEV (reference sequence). The CDR3 loop spans 15 amino acids. The germline V and J ends were trimmed by 2 bases and 3 bases, with 10 bases remaining between them. In DNA form, the CDR3 reads TGTGCCAGCAGTTTACGAGGGGGTGACACCGGGGAGCTGTTTTTT. Protein: CASSLRGGDTGELFF.

The chain uses TRBV9 and TRBJ2-5; 13 bases agree with TRBD2. The CDR3 has 16 amino acids. Unmatched junction bases numbered 6, after V lost 3 bases and J lost 4 bases. Per germline, CDR1 SGDLS and CDR2 YYNGEE. The CDR3 is CASSETSGRLGETQYF. The CDR3 region has the DNA TGTGCCAGCAGCGAGACTAGCGGGAGGTTAGGAGAGACCCAGTACTTC.

This chain links TRBV5-4 with TRBJ1-1; D is ambiguous. Looked up from germline, CDR1 is SGHNT and CDR2 is YYREEE (reference sequence). This CDR3 spans 12 amino acids. V gave up 0 bases and J gave up 7 bases, with 7 bases separating them. The CDR3 loop is CASSLDGGEAFF. CDR3 DNA sequence: TGTGCCAGCAGCTTGGACGGAGGTGAAGCTTTCTTT.

The chain employs TRBV18 and TRBJ2-2; no definite D call. With 6 bases removed from V and 3 bases from J, the gap between germline ends came to 2 bases. CDR3 length: 11 residues. Germline V CDR1 and CDR2: KGHSH, LQKENI. The CDR3 region is CASSDTGELFF. As DNA, the CDR3 is TGTGCCAGCTCCGACACCGGGGAGCTGTTTTTT. Full variable domain (rest looked up from reference TRBV18 and TRBJ2-2): NAGVMQNPRHLVRRRGQEARLRCSPMKGHSHVYWYRQLPEEGLKFMVYLQKENIIDESGMPKERFSAEFPKEGPSILRIQQVVRGDSAAYFCASSDTGELFFGEGSRLTVL.

The CDR3 DNA sequence: TGTGCCAGCTCACCACAGGGAGGGAACACTGAAGCTTTCTTT. Translating it yields CASSPQGGNTEAFF. The genes are TRBV18 and TRBJ1-1; no clear D gene. This CDR3 has 14 amino acids. With 1 base removed from V and 1 base from J, the gap between germline ends came to 7 bases. The germline CDR1 and CDR2 sequences are KGHSH and LQKENI.

Concerning this clone: The same CDR3 is also encoded by other DNA sequences in this sample. V and J are TRBV28 and TRBJ2-5, with D uncertain. Trimming pared 2 bases from V and 0 bases from J, leaving 4 bases between. CDR1 MDHEN and CDR2 SYDVKM come from the germline V gene. The CDR3 length is 13 residues. The chain's CDR3 is CASSLGYQETQYF. The CDR3 bases are TGTGCCAGCAGTTTAGGATACCAAGAGACCCAGTACTTC. The whole variable domain, remainder taken from reference TRBV28 and TRBJ2-5, is DVKVTQSSRYLVKRTGEKVFLECVQDMDHENMFWYRQDPGLGLRLIYFSYDVKMKEKGDIPEGYSVSREKKERFSLILESASTNQTSMYLCASSLGYQETQYFGPGTRLLVL.

The chain couples TRBV5-1 to TRBJ2-7; 12 nucleotides match TRBD2. Per the germline V gene, CDR1 is SGHRS and CDR2 is YFSETQ. The ends lost 4 bases at V and 6 bases at J; junction bases unmatched: 2. CDR3 length: 13 amino acids. The CDR3 bases are TGCGCCAGCAGCGCTAGCGGGAGGGGCGAGCAGTACTTC. Encoded protein: CASSASGRGEQYF.

The chain has TRBV28 and TRBJ2-7; the match to TRBD2 covers 10 bases. V was pared by 6 bases and J by 0 bases, with 8 bases of the junction left unmatched. The CDR3 is 16 amino acids. The germline gives CDR1 MDHEN, CDR2 SYDVKM. The CDR3 region is CASRGLAGEGSYEQYF. The CDR3 nucleotides are TGTGCCAGCAGGGGGCTAGCGGGAGAAGGCTCCTACGAGCAGTACTTC.

This sequence joins TRBV10-3 and TRBJ1-1; TRBD1 is a possible D gene (6 bases). Trimming left V 0 bases short and J 9 bases short, with 17 bases between. The length of the CDR3 is 15 residues. Germline V gene data show CDR1 as ENHRY and CDR2 as SYGVKD. The CDR3: CAISESQGQGYKAFF. CDR3 DNA: TGTGCCATCAGTGAGTCGCAGGGGCAGGGGTATAAAGCTTTCTTT.

In its sample, this clone was seen once. The chain combines TRBV29-1 with TRBJ1-4, with a tentative D call TRBD1 (5 bases). This CDR3 has 12 amino acids. The V and J ends lost 8 bases and 6 bases respectively, with 13 bases between them. CDR1 SQVTM and CDR2 ANQGSEA come from the germline V gene. CDR3 nucleotides: TGCAGCTCCATCGGGGGGGATGAAAAACTGTTTTTT. Its protein product is CSSIGGDEKLFF.

V and J are TRBV5-4 and TRBJ2-1; 7 bases fit TRBD1. CDR1 and CDR2 (germline): SGHNT, YYREEE (reference sequence). The CDR3 consists of 13 residues. V lost 7 bases, J lost 3 bases, and 4 bases stayed unmatched. The CDR3 bases are TGTGCCAGCGGGGACAGCAGCTACAATGAGCAGTTCTTC. Translated, it gives CASGDSSYNEQFF.

A remark on this clone: One junction end disagrees with the germline gene, perhaps due to a read error. The chain couples TRBV7-7 to TRBJ2-7, with 8 bases fitting TRBD1. The CDR3 length is 20 residues. Germline CDR1 reads SSHAT; CDR2 reads FNYEAQ (reference sequence). The CDR3 bases are TGTGCTAGCAGCTCCAGGAGTGGCCAGGGTTCCGGACAGGGTGGCCACGAGCAGTACTTC. Protein product: CASSSRSGQGSGQGGHEQYF.